The 5 T cell receptor beta chains below come from one sample, sequenced in a study of blood T cell repertoires in COVID-19. Assay: immunoSEQ multiplex PCR; the TCRdb copy retains only in-frame clones and omits some. This table holds 100,000 to 130,000 clones, about 89% found once. The sample consisted of peripheral blood. These receptors were collected from a woman younger than 45 with acute or convalescent COVID-19.

The genes are TRBV19 and TRBJ2-7; 9 bases line up with TRBD1. J was trimmed by 6 bases and V by 3 bases; bases with no gene match: 6. The CDR3 covers 14 residues. The germline V gene encodes CDR1 LNHDA and CDR2 SQIVND (reference sequence). The CDR3 protein is CASSISTTGGEQYF. CDR3 bases: TGTGCCAGTAGTATCTCTACGACAGGGGGCGAGCAGTACTTC.

This clone was found once. This chain uses TRBV9 with TRBJ2-1; TRBD2 aligns across 9 bases. CDR1 and CDR2 from the germline V gene are SGDLS and YYNGEE. V gave up 2 bases and J gave up 0 bases; unmatched junction bases: 3. This CDR3 has 16 residues. The CDR3 DNA is TGTGCCAGCAGCGTCTATAGCGGGAGCTCCTACAATGAGCAGTTCTTC. This translates into CASSVYSGSSYNEQFF. Combining the CDR3 with reference TRBV9 and TRBJ2-1 gives the whole variable domain DSGVTQTPKHLITATGQRVTLRCSPRSGDLSVYWYQQSLDQGLQFLIQYYNGEERAKGNILERFSAQQFPDLHSELNLSSLELGDSALYFCASSVYSGSSYNEQFFGPGTRLTVL.

The chain joins TRBV29-1 to TRBJ2-1, with TRBD2 as a possible D gene (6 bases). Germline CDR1 is SQVTM and CDR2 is ANQGSEA. V shed 7 bases and J shed 7 bases, with 11 bases lying between them. CDR3 length: 11 residues. The CDR3 DNA reads as TGCAGCGCGGATGGGGGGAATGAGCAGTTCTTC. Translated: CSADGGNEQFF.

The chain joins TRBV18 to TRBJ2-7; 8 bases align to TRBD1. Germline values: CDR1 KGHSH, CDR2 LQKENI. Losses at the gene ends were 2 bases for V and 0 bases for J; bases not matched to a gene: 3. The CDR3 contains 15 residues. CDR3 bases: TGTGCCAGCTCACCAACAGGGGGAGCCTCCTACGAGCAGTACTTC. It is translated as CASSPTGGASYEQYF.

V usage is TRBV15 and J usage is TRBJ1-2; tentative D call: TRBD1 (5 bases). Germline CDR1 LNHNV, CDR2 YYDKDF (reference sequence). V shed 1 base and J shed 2 bases, with 11 bases lying between them. This CDR3 region has 15 residues. The CDR3 DNA is TGTGCCACCAGCAGAGTTCCAGGGAGGAACTATGGCTACACCTTC. This sequence encodes CATSRVPGRNYGYTF.